The clone carrying this TCR beta chain appeared a few times. This specimen comes from a study of T cells after yellow fever vaccination. The CDR3 covers 16 residues. CDR1 is SGHRS and CDR2 is YFSETQ in the germline V gene. V lost 4 bases and J lost 3; bases outside the gene matches: 12. A 5'RACE template-switching step, the method used to make TCR cDNA, added a universal primer site and UMIs. TCRdb independently ran MiXCR on the 5' RACE reads; one entry per CDR3 protein. The sample comprises some 300,000 distinct CDR3 sequences, around 8.6% of which are singletons, and 3% to 3.5% rests with the top ten.

The chain has TRBV5-1 and TRBJ2-5; 7 bases align to TRBD1. This material consisted of CD4+ T cells sorted from PBMCs, taken 5 days after the yellow fever booster vaccination. This receptor was identified in a man aged 18-30 years who received the YFV17D yellow fever vaccine. The CDR3: CASSKFGTVGEETQYF. The CDR3 DNA is TGCGCCAGCAGCAAATTCGGGACAGTAGGGGAAGAGACCCAGTACTTC.